One sample yielded the 2 T cell receptor beta chains listed below, sequenced in a study of blood T cell repertoires in COVID-19. Measured with immunoSEQ multiplex PCR; TCRdb has only the in-frame clones, and not every one. The sample includes roughly 40,000 clones, roughly 88% of them seen just once. Sequenced sample: peripheral blood. The source is a woman aged 70-85 years with acute or convalescent COVID-19.

The chain links TRBV7-2 to TRBJ2-6, with D hard to call. This CDR3 has 16 residues. Trimming shortened V by 0 bases and J by 0 bases, and 6 bases separated the two germline ends. Germline values: CDR1 SGHTA, CDR2 FQGNSA. In DNA form, the CDR3 reads TGTGCCAGCAGCTTAGCGCGGAGCTCTGGGGCCAACGTCCTGACTTTC. As protein: CASSLARSSGANVLTF.

This clone was seen only a few times. The chain uses TRBV7-9 and TRBJ1-4; unclear D gene. The CDR3 spans 13 residues. V shed 6 bases and J shed 1 base, with 6 bases lying between them. Germline V gene data show CDR1 as SEHNR and CDR2 as FQNEAQ (reference sequence). CDR3 coding DNA: TGTGCCAGCAGGGGAGGAACTAATGAAAAACTGTTTTTT. Translating gives CASRGGTNEKLFF.